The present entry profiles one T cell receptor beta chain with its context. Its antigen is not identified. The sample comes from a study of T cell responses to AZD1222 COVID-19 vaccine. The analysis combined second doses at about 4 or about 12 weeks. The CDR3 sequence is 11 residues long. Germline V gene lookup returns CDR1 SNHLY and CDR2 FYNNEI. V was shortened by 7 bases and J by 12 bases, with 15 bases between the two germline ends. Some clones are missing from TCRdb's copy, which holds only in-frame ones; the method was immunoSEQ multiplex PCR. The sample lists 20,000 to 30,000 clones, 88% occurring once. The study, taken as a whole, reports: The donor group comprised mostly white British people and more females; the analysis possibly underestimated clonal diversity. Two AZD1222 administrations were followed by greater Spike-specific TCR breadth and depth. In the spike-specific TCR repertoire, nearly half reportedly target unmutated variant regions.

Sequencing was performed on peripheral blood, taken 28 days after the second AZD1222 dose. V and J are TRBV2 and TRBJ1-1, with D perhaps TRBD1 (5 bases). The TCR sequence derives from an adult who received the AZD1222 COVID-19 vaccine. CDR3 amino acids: CASTYRDATFF. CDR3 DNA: TGTGCCAGCACCTATCGGGACGCTACTTTCTTT.